Included here is one TCR beta chain sequence, with context. Its antigen is not identified. Clones were read by immunoSEQ multiplex PCR, and TCRdb kept only the in-frame ones, dropping some. The sample lists more than 95,000 clones; 80% to 90% were seen once. This specimen comes from a study of T cell responses to AZD1222 COVID-19 vaccine. General study points: Donors were largely white British and mainly female; clonal diversity was possibly underestimated. Close to half of all spike-specific TCRs reportedly target regions of the variants that are unmutated. There were repertoire samples only from the period after the peak T cell response. Spike-wide coverage was observed for vaccine-associated CD4 TCRs, with dominant responses at 160-218 and 743-854.

The germline V gene has CDR1 MDHEN and CDR2 SYDVKM. The length of the CDR3 is 12 residues. V was cut by 3 bases and J by 4 bases, with 7 bases left in between. The clonotype originates from an adult who received the AZD1222 COVID-19 vaccine. The material was peripheral blood, obtained 28 days after the second AZD1222 dose. This chain links TRBV28 with TRBJ2-7, with D tentatively TRBD1 (5 bases). The CDR3 loop reads CASSLSGYEQYF. The CDR3 DNA follows: TGTGCCAGCAGTTTGTCAGGGTACGAGCAGTACTTC.